The 11 T cell receptor beta chains reported below all come from one sample, sequenced in a study of T cell responses to AZD1222 COVID-19 vaccine (TCRdb year 2021). Library generation was performed with the immunoSEQ multiplex PCR assay. In TCRdb, the immuneACCESS table is reduced to in-frame sequences with V and J assigned. These tables do not hold every clone; where another copy was compared, an unresolved V gene accounts for under half, and the others remain unexplained. This sample has about 150,000 clones in its table, and roughly nine tenths of those were observed once. The ten largest account for about 1% of the sample. Reading the label with the study, this specimen's time point is: about 28 days (+/-7) after the second vaccine dose. The sample in question was peripheral blood, obtained 28 days after the second AZD1222 dose. These receptors all stem from an adult who received the AZD1222 COVID-19 vaccine.

The chain couples TRBV10-2 to TRBJ1-1; no definite D call. With 5 bases removed from V and 1 base from J, the gap between germline ends came to 14 bases. Germline values: CDR1 WSHSY, CDR2 SAAADI. The CDR3 has 15 amino acids. The CDR3 protein is CASSPKEGGNTEAFF. The CDR3 DNA follows: TGCGCCAGCAGTCCGAAGGAGGGCGGGAACACTGAAGCTTTCTTT.

J is TRBJ2-1 and V is TRBV5-1; D call uncertain. Per the germline V gene, CDR1 is SGHRS and CDR2 is YFSETQ. The ends were cut back, 0 bases at V and 8 bases at J, with 12 bases in the middle. This CDR3 has 14 amino acids. The CDR3 DNA is TGCGCCAGCAGCTTGGTGGTAGCTTGGGATGAGCAGTTCTTC. Encoded protein: CASSLVVAWDEQFF.

V gene TRBV4-3 combines with J gene TRBJ1-2; D ambiguous. The CDR3 extends over 15 amino acids. V was pared by 0 bases and J by 8 bases, with 16 bases between. Germline loops: CDR1 LGHNA, CDR2 YSLEER. The CDR3 region has the DNA TGCGCCAGCAGCCAAGATGTTACGCTATGGAGGGGCTACACCTTC. Protein sequence: CASSQDVTLWRGYTF.

The rearrangement links TRBV6-6 to TRBJ2-3; 7 nucleotides align to TRBD2. This CDR3 spans 17 amino acids. Trimming at V came to 5 bases and at J to 0 bases, leaving 11 bases not matched to a gene. Germline V gene data show CDR1 as MNHNY and CDR2 as SVGAGI (reference sequence). CDR3 residues: CASSRPWGAGSTDTQYF. The CDR3 DNA reads TGTGCCAGCAGTCGCCCCTGGGGAGCGGGGAGCACAGATACGCAGTATTTT.

The J gene is TRBJ2-3, the V gene TRBV29-1, with a weak D call TRBD1 (6 bases). CDR1 SQVTM and CDR2 ANQGSEA come from the germline V gene. This CDR3 is built from 13 residues. Trimming left V 7 bases short and J 0 bases short, with 11 bases between. CDR3 protein: CSADRTSTDTQYF. The CDR3, as DNA: TGCAGCGCAGACAGGACTAGCACAGATACGCAGTATTTT.

The rearrangement links TRBV27 to TRBJ1-6; the match to TRBD1 covers 7 bases. The CDR3 contains 16 residues. V gave up 1 base and J gave up 7 bases; unmatched junction bases: 7. Germline V gene sequence: CDR1 MNHEY, CDR2 SMNVEV (reference sequence). In DNA, the CDR3 is TGTGCCAGCAGTTTATTGGTTGTACAGGGGAATTCACCCCTCCACTTT. Encoded protein: CASSLLVVQGNSPLHF.

The chain is built from TRBV4-1 and TRBJ1-2; possible D gene TRBD1, 6 bases. The germline V gene has CDR1 MGHRA and CDR2 YSYEKL. The V and J ends lost 0 bases and 8 bases respectively, with 13 bases between them. This CDR3 region has 14 residues. DNA of the CDR3: TGCGCCAGCAGCCAAGATCGGCAGGGGCAAGGCTACACCTTC. It translates to CASSQDRQGQGYTF.

The V and J genes are TRBV18 and TRBJ2-5, with D possibly called TRBD1 or TRBD2 (5 bases each). Looked up from germline, CDR1 is KGHSH and CDR2 is LQKENI. The CDR3 contains 14 residues. Trimming removed 3 bases from V and 2 bases from J, with 10 bases in between. The CDR3 here is CASSPGRDQETQYF. For the CDR3, the DNA is TGTGCCAGCTCACCGGGACGGGATCAAGAGACCCAGTACTTC.

The rearrangement joins TRBV5-5 to TRBJ2-7, with D possibly TRBD1 on 6 matching bases. V lost 0 bases, J lost 7 bases, and 17 bases lay in between. Germline CDR1 is SGHKS and CDR2 is YYEKEE (reference sequence). The CDR3 contains 15 residues. CDR3 protein: CASSLGDRSFGEQYF. DNA for the CDR3: TGTGCCAGCAGCTTGGGTGACAGGAGTTTTGGAGAGCAGTACTTC.

The sample holds a few counts of this clone. This CDR3 is also generated by other DNA sequences in the sample. This chain connects TRBV5-1 to TRBJ2-5; D not certain. There are 11 residues in the CDR3. Germline V gene sequence: CDR1 SGHRS, CDR2 YFSETQ. Deletions cut 0 bases from V and 5 bases from J, with 2 bases between. As DNA, the CDR3 is TGCGCCAGCAGCTTGGAGGAGACCCAGTACTTC. Its protein product is CASSLEETQYF.

J is TRBJ2-7 and V is TRBV19; 8 positions match TRBD1. The trim removed 6 bases at V and 5 bases at J, leaving 9 bases unmatched. Germline lookup yields CDR1 LNHDA and CDR2 SQIVND (reference sequence). The CDR3 sequence is 14 residues long. The CDR3 coding sequence is TGTGCCAGTAGGTTGACCGGGACAGGCAACGAGCAGTACTTC. This encodes CASRLTGTGNEQYF.